What follows are 15 T cell receptor beta chains derived from one specimen sequenced in a study of cytomegalovirus exposure and HLA in healthy donors (dated by TCRdb to between 2016 and 2019). The method was the immunoSEQ multiplex PCR assay. For the multiplex PCR, a mixture combining 60 forward primers for TCR Vbeta segments and 13 reverse primers for TCR Jbeta segments was used. TCRdb provides this immuneACCESS table in a form limited to in-frame rearrangements. Some clones are lacking; in checked studies, under half of them reflect an unresolved V gene, and why the rest are absent is not known. The sample table contains around 63,000 clones; only one count was recorded for about four fifths of them. The top ten constitute roughly 2.9% of the sample. Sequenced sample: PBMCs. The receptors originated from a woman in her 30s in good health and CMV-seronegative.

The genes are TRBV7-2 and TRBJ2-5; D possibly corresponds to TRBD2 (7 bases). Germline assignment: CDR1 SGHTA and CDR2 FQGNSA. V lost 3 bases, J lost 5 bases, and 13 bases lay in between. The CDR3 sequence is 14 residues long. This CDR3 is CASSFGGGGETQYF. The DNA for the CDR3 is TGTGCCAGCAGCTTCGGCGGGGGCGGGGAGACCCAGTACTTC. Full variable domain (remainder filled in from reference TRBV7-2 and TRBJ2-5): GAGVSQSPSNKVTEKGKDVELRCDPISGHTALYWYRQSLGQGLEFLIYFQGNSAPDKSGLPSDRFSAERTGGSVSTLTIQRTQQEDSAVYLCASSFGGGGETQYFGPGTRLLVL.

The rearrangement joins TRBV28 to TRBJ2-7; 9 nucleotides align to TRBD2. Germline V gives CDR1 MDHEN, CDR2 SYDVKM. The CDR3 runs to 17 residues. Unmatched junction bases numbered 7, after V lost 1 base and J lost 0 bases. In DNA form, the CDR3 reads TGTGCCAGCAGTTTATCTCGGGAGCGGGGGGACTCCTACGAGCAGTACTTC. Translation gives CASSLSRERGDSYEQYF.

The chain is built from TRBV7-2 and TRBJ2-2; TRBD2 agrees at 10 bases. CDR3 length: 14 amino acids. V gave up 4 bases and J gave up 6 bases; unmatched junction bases: 2. Per germline, CDR1 SGHTA and CDR2 FQGNSA. CDR3 sequence reads: CASSSSGGAGELFF. The CDR3 DNA reads TGTGCCAGCAGCTCTAGCGGGGGAGCCGGGGAGCTGTTTTTT. The variable domain in full, with the rest retrieved from reference TRBV7-2 and TRBJ2-2, is GAGVSQSPSNKVTEKGKDVELRCDPISGHTALYWYRQSLGQGLEFLIYFQGNSAPDKSGLPSDRFSAERTGGSVSTLTIQRTQQEDSAVYLCASSSSGGAGELFFGEGSRLTVL.

V is TRBV7-2 and J is TRBJ2-1, with D possibly being TRBD2 (5 bases). Trimming left V 1 base short and J 2 bases short, with 9 bases between. The CDR3 totals 15 residues. Germline V gene sequence: CDR1 SGHTA, CDR2 FQGNSA. CDR3 loop: CASSLEDGAYNEQFF. The CDR3 bases are TGTGCCAGCAGCTTAGAGGACGGGGCCTACAATGAGCAGTTCTTC.

J is TRBJ2-3 and V is TRBV13, with D tentatively TRBD1 (5 bases). V lost 1 base to trimming and J lost 1 base, with 9 bases between them. The CDR3 runs to 15 residues. Germline CDR1 PRHDT, CDR2 FYEKMQ (reference sequence). The CDR3: CASSLEGLGTDTQYF. Here the CDR3 DNA reads TGTGCCAGCAGCTTAGAGGGGCTGGGCACAGATACGCAGTATTTT.

The rearrangement uses TRBV5-4 and TRBJ2-5; 11 bases agree with TRBD2. Germline trimming cut 4 bases from V and 3 bases from J; bases unmatched to any gene: 17. CDR3 length: 19 amino acids. The germline CDR1 and CDR2 sequences are SGHNT and YYREEE (reference sequence). The CDR3 coding sequence is TGTGCCAGCAGCCCGGGACTAGCGGAGAGGAGGGGGGGGAAAGAGACCCAGTACTTC. Its translation is CASSPGLAERRGGKETQYF.

The chain employs TRBV28 and TRBJ1-2, with TRBD1 matching 9 bases. CDR3 length: 17 amino acids. CDR1 MDHEN and CDR2 SYDVKM come from the germline V gene. Trimming cost V 6 bases and J 4 bases; bases outside gene matches: 15. The CDR3 region is CASSTSGQGSFGYGYTF. The CDR3 coding sequence is TGTGCCAGCAGCACCTCGGGACAGGGATCTTTTGGCTATGGCTACACCTTC.

This chain joins TRBV4-1 and TRBJ2-7; perhaps TRBD2 as D (6 bases). This CDR3 has 17 amino acids. The ends were cut back, 0 bases at V and 0 bases at J, with 15 bases in the middle. CDR1 MGHRA and CDR2 YSYEKL come from the germline V gene. DNA for the CDR3: TGCGCCAGCAGCCAAGAAAGTCGGGGAGGCGGCTCCTACGAGCAGTACTTC. Translating it yields CASSQESRGGGSYEQYF.

The chain combines TRBV6-5 with TRBJ2-7, with D possibly being TRBD1 (6 bases). The germline CDR1 and CDR2 sequences are MNHEY and SVGAGI. CDR3 size: 15 residues. V lost 4 bases, J lost 2 bases, and 15 bases lay in between. CDR3 DNA: TGTGCCAGCAGTTGGGCCTCGGGACAAACCTACGAGCAGTACTTC. Translation gives CASSWASGQTYEQYF.

This clone is a singleton in its sample. V is TRBV9 and J is TRBJ1-4, with 9 bases lining up with TRBD1. V trimming: 4 bases; J trimming: 8 bases; junction bases outside the gene matches: 9. The CDR3 loop spans 15 amino acids. Germline assignment: CDR1 SGDLS and CDR2 YYNGEE. The CDR3, as DNA: TGTGCCAGCAGCCCCCGGACAGGGGACGTAGAAAAACTGTTTTTT. Translating gives CASSPRTGDVEKLFF.

This sequence joins TRBV13 and TRBJ2-2; the D gene is possibly TRBD2 (5 bases). The CDR3 totals 16 residues. The germline CDR1 and CDR2 sequences are PRHDT and FYEKMQ (reference sequence). Trimming left V 5 bases short and J 0 bases short, with 13 bases between. CDR3 sequence: CASSPPEGSNTGELFF. The CDR3 coding sequence is TGTGCCAGCAGCCCCCCAGAGGGATCGAACACCGGGGAGCTGTTTTTT.

The sample holds a few counts of this clone. The V gene is TRBV30, the J gene TRBJ2-6; D gene unclear. The ends were cut back, 3 bases at V and 2 bases at J, with 11 bases in the middle. The CDR3 has 15 residues. Per the germline V gene, CDR1 is GTSNPN and CDR2 is SVGIG (reference sequence). In DNA, the CDR3 is TGTGCCTGGAGCGCCCATAGTACTGGGGCCAACGTCCTGACTTTC. Amino acids: CAWSAHSTGANVLTF.

This clone was seen more than once but under ten times. The genes are TRBV7-2 and TRBJ1-2, with D perhaps TRBD1 (5 bases). V was pared by 1 base and J by 5 bases, with 17 bases between. Germline V gene lookup returns CDR1 SGHTA and CDR2 FQGNSA. The CDR3 spans 16 residues. CDR3 amino acids: CASSLGAGPPGYGYTF. CDR3 in DNA: TGTGCCAGCAGCTTAGGGGCGGGACCGCCAGGATATGGCTACACCTTC.

The rearrangement uses TRBV7-9 and TRBJ2-7; 7 positions match TRBD1. CDR3 length: 15 residues. V was pared by 5 bases and J by 0 bases, with 7 bases of the junction left unmatched. Per the germline V gene, CDR1 is SEHNR and CDR2 is FQNEAQ (reference sequence). The CDR3 coding sequence is TGTGCCAGCAGCACAGGGACAGCGAGCTCCTACGAGCAGTACTTC. Translation: CASSTGTASSYEQYF.

The V gene is TRBV27, the J gene TRBJ1-1, with a possible D match to TRBD1 (6 bases). Trimming took off 9 bases at V and 0 bases at J, with 14 bases between the two ends. The CDR3 is 14 amino acids. Germline V gene data show CDR1 as MNHEY and CDR2 as SMNVEV (reference sequence). The CDR3 DNA reads as TGTGCCAGTTCCGGGACAAGAGTGAACACTGAAGCTTTCTTT. This translates into CASSGTRVNTEAFF.